This entry features one T cell receptor beta chain sequence. The antigen is unknown. The record originates from a study of memory CD4+ T cells and cytomegalovirus serostatus. Overall study findings and caveats: About 40% of the roughly 160 known CMV-associated TCRbeta sequences appeared in CD4+ memory. CMV serostatus prediction reached median AUC roughly 0.95, or 0.91 with US-trained model.

Between the trimmed V and J ends, which lost 6 bases and 3 bases, there was a span of 9 bases. The CDR3 spans 11 residues. The germline V gene has CDR1 DFQATT and CDR2 SNEGSKA (reference sequence). Original handling: Out-of-frame sequences were removed, leaving a few million distinct TCRbeta sequences. Clones were read by immunoSEQ multiplex PCR, and TCRdb kept only the in-frame ones, dropping some. That table is the source of V, J and clone size, and D and trimming were worked out from the DNA. This sample has 25,000 to 30,000 clones, with more than 75% found just once. Single viable CD3+CD4+CD8-CD45RO+ cells were sorted as the memory CD4+ T cells. Serum IgG to CMV pp150, pp28, p38 and p52 defined serostatus.

The specimen sequenced was memory CD4+ T cells from blood. The gene calls are TRBV20-1 and TRBJ2-7; the D gene is possibly TRBD1 (5 bases). The receptor's source is an adult in good health and CMV-seronegative. CDR3: CSAPDSYEQYF. The DNA of the CDR3 is TGCAGTGCCCCCGACAGCTACGAGCAGTACTTC.